Each of the 2 T cell receptor beta chains below was sequenced from the same sample in a study of sequential checkpoint blockade in melanoma. Assay used: immunoSEQ multiplex PCR; TCRdb lists only in-frame clones, some missing. The sample holds over 9,000 clones, about three quarters seen once. Treatment here: randomized to nivolumab then ipilimumab (arm A) or the reverse (arm B). The source material was CD8+ T cells sorted from blood (inferred from file names), sampled from a patient given nivolumab and ipilimumab in sequence. These receptors came from a human donor with melanoma.

This chain joins TRBV4-2 and TRBJ2-3; the D is unclear. The V gene's germline CDR1 is LGHNA and CDR2 YNFKEQ. This CDR3 is built from 13 residues. Trimming stripped 0 bases from V and 5 bases from J, with 6 bases between. CDR3 sequence: CASSQERIDTQYF. Written as DNA, the CDR3 is TGTGCCAGCAGCCAAGAGCGGATAGATACGCAGTATTTT.

This clone appeared a single time. This chain uses TRBV6-4 with TRBJ1-1, with D perhaps matching TRBD1 (6 bases). V was shortened by 6 bases and J by 2 bases, with 13 bases between the two germline ends. The germline V gene has CDR1 MRHNA and CDR2 SNTAGT. The CDR3 extends over 14 amino acids. The CDR3 reads CASSLDSSNTEAFF. The CDR3 DNA reads as TGTGCCAGCAGCCTGGACAGTTCTAACACTGAAGCTTTCTTT.